This T cell receptor (beta chain) was observed in a study of blood T cells in healthy people across ages. The CDR3 contains 14 residues. Germline V CDR1 and CDR2: ENHRY, SYGVKD. Trimming cost V 10 bases and J 6 bases, with 18 bases left between them. Alongside a J-beta primer mix, a sample-barcoded 5' primer served in a second PCR lasting about 6 to 12 cycles. Individual samples furnished no less than 3 million CDR3-containing paired-end reads apiece. TCRdb reprocessed the 5' RACE reads with MiXCR, giving one entry per CDR3 protein. The sample has about 1,400,000 distinct CDR3 sequences, roughly 59% seen once; the top ten hold over 5.5%.

The sequence came from a man between 18 and 29 years old in good health. The chain couples TRBV10-3 to TRBJ1-4, with a possible D match to TRBD1 (6 bases). The sequenced material came from blood. The CDR3 is CATRGQGSDEKLFF. DNA of the CDR3: TGTGCCACCAGGGGCCAGGGTTCAGATGAAAAACTGTTTTTT.